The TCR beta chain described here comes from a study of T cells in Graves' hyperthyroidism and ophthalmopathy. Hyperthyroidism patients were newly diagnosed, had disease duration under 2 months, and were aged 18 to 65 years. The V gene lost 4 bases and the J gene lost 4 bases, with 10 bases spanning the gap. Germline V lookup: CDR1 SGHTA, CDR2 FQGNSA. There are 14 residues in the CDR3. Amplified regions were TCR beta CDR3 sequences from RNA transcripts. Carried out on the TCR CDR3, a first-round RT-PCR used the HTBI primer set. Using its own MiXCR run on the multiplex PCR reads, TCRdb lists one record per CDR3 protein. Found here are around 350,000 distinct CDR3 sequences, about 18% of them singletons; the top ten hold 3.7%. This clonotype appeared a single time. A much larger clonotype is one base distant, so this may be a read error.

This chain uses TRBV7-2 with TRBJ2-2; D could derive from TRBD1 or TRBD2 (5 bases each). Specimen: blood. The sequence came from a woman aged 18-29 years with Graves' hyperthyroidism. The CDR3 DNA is TGTGCCAGCAGCTCGGGACGGCTCACCGGGGAGCTGTTTTTT. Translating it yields CASSSGRLTGELFF.